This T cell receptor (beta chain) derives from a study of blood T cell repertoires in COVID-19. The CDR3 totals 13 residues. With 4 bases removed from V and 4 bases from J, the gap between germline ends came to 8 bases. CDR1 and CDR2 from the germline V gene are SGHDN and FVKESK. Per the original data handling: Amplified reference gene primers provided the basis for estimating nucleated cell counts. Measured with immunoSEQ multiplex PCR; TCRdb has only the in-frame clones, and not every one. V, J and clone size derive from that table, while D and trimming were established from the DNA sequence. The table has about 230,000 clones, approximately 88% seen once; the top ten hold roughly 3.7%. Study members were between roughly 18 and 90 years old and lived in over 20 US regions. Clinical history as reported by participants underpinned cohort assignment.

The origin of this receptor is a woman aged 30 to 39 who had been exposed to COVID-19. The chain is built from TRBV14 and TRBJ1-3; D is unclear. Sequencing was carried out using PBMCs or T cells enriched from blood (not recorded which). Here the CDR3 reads CASSLAGGNTIYF. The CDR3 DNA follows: TGTGCCAGCAGCCTTGCCGGGGGAAACACCATATATTTT. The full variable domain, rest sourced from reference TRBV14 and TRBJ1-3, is EAGVTQFPSHSVIEKGQTVTLRCDPISGHDNLYWYRRVMGKEIKFLLHFVKESKQDESGMPNNRFLAERTGGTYSTLKVQPAELEDSGVYFCASSLAGGNTIYFGEGSWLTVV.